This is a list of T cell receptor beta chains from one sample in a study of stem cell transplantation in POMP-related autoinflammatory disease. Generated by immunoSEQ multiplex PCR, the TCRdb table keeps only in-frame clones and is missing some. The data hold about 4,900 clones, with 92% observed a single time. The material sequenced was CD8+ T cells from PBMCs, taken after stem cell transplantation. These receptors came from a human patient with POMP-related autoinflammation and immune dysregulation (PRAID). A subset of T cells may come from the graft donor. CDR3s include the opening cysteine and the closing phenylalanine or tryptophan.

V gene	J gene	CDR3 protein
TRBV28	TRBJ2-1	CASSLGTSGSSHNEQFF
TRBV12-3/TRBV12-4	TRBJ1-1	CASHGQVNTEAFF
TRBV19	TRBJ2-1	CASSIDSGSYNEQFF
TRBV9	TRBJ1-5	CASSETGGPNQPQHF
TRBV9	TRBJ2-1	CASSVGRGNEQFF
TRBV19	TRBJ2-3	CASSTLAGVTDTQYF
TRBV6-2/TRBV6-3	TRBJ2-2	CASSPLPGELFF
TRBV29-1	TRBJ1-1	CSVEDLRDSGEAFF
TRBV13	TRBJ2-7	CASSGVRDSYEQYF
TRBV6-5	TRBJ2-7	CASSRTYRGHEQYF
TRBV19	TRBJ1-1	CASSTPAGFTEAFF
TRBV7-9	TRBJ2-7	CASSPVGTSYEQYF
TRBV5-4	TRBJ1-1	CASSWTGTGTEAFF
TRBV19	TRBJ2-7	CASSPRDRNYEQYF
TRBV27	TRBJ1-6	CASSLRFGSPYNSPLHF